This TCR beta chain appears in the sequencing data of a study of control samples from healthy donors and cancer patients. In this sample, this clone turned up once. Data came from immunoSEQ multiplex PCR; TCRdb stores just in-frame clones and leaves some out. The sample holds around 75,000 clones, over 75% seen once. Germline CDR1 reads LNHDA; CDR2 reads SQIVND (reference sequence). With 5 bases removed from V and 7 bases from J, the gap between germline ends came to 18 bases. The CDR3 totals 16 residues. Sequences were obtained from blood. This chain uses TRBV19 with TRBJ1-6; tentative D call: TRBD1 (5 bases). This TCR derives from a man aged 50-59 years in good health. As DNA, the CDR3 is TGTGCCAGTAGTCGCTTGGCAGGGAGTCAAAATTCACCCCTCCACTTT. Translation gives CASSRLAGSQNSPLHF.